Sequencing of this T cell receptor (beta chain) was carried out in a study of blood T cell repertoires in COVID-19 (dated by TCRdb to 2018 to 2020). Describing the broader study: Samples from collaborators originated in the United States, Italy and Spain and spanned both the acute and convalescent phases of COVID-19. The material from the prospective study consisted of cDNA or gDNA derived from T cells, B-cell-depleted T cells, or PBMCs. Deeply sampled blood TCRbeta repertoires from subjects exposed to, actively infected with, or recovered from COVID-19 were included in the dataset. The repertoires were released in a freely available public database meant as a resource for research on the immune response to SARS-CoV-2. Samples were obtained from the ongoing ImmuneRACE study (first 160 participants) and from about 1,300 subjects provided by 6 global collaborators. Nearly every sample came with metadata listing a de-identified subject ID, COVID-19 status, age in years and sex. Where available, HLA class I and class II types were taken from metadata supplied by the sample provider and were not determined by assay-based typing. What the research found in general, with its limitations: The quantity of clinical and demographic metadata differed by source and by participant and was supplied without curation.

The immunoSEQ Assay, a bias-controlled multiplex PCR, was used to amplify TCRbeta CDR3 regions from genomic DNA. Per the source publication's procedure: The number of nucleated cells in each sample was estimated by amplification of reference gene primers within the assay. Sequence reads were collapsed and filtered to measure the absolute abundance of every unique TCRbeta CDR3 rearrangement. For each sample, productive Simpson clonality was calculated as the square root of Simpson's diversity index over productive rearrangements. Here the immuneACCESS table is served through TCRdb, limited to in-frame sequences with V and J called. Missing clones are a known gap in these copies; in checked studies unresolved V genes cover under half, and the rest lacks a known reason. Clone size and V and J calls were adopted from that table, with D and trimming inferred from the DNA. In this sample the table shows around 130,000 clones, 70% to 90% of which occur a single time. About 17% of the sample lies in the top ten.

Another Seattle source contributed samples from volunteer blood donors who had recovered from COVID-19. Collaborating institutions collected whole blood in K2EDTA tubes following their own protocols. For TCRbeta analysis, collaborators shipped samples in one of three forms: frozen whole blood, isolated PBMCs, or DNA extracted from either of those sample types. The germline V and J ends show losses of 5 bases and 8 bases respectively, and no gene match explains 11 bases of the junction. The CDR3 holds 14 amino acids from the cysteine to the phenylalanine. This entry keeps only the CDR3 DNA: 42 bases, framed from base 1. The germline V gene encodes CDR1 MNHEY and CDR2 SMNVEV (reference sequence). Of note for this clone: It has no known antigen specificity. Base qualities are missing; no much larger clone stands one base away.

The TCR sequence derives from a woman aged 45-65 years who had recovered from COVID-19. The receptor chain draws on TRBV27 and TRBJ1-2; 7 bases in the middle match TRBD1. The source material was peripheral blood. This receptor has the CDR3 CASSPYRGTGGYTF. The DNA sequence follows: TGTGCCAGCAGTCCCTACAGGGGAACGGGCGGCTACACCTTC.